These T cell receptor beta chains were read from a single sample in a study of blood T cell repertoires in COVID-19. The table came from immunoSEQ multiplex PCR; TCRdb's copy has only in-frame clones and leaves some out. The sample includes approximately 170,000 clones, more than 60% of them seen just once. The sample comprised peripheral blood. Source of these receptors: a woman in her forties or fifties with acute or convalescent COVID-19. Both conserved end residues are part of each CDR3. The D gene is left open where the match is weak. Size values are once, few and many counts, or a class for expanded clones, and some rows have none.

size	V	J	D	DNA	CDR3
-	TRBV27	TRBJ2-2	-	TGTGCCAGCTTCCAGCGGACCGGGGAGCTGTTTTTT	CASFQRTGELFF
-	TRBV11-2	TRBJ1-5	-	TGTGCCAGCAGCTTAACGCGTGATCAGCCCCAGCATTTT	CASSLTRDQPQHF
-	TRBV5-4	TRBJ2-2	-	TGTGCCAGCAGCCCCAGTCTTAGCCGGAACACCGGGGAGCTGTTTTTT	CASSPSLSRNTGELFF
few	TRBV5-1	TRBJ1-6	-	TGCGCCAGCAGCTTGGATGGGAGGACCTCACCCCTCCACTTT	CASSLDGRTSPLHF
-	TRBV27	TRBJ2-7	TRBD2	TGTGCCAGCAGTTTATCTAGGGGCGGGGGTGCCTACGAGCAGTACTTC	CASSLSRGGGAYEQYF
few	TRBV19	TRBJ2-1	TRBD2	TGTGCCAGTTTTAGCGGGAGGGCCGGCAATGAGCAGTTCTTC	CASFSGRAGNEQFF
-	TRBV5-4	TRBJ2-1	TRBD1	TGTGCCAGCAGCCCTGGGACAGGGAGCTACAATGAGCAGTTCTTC	CASSPGTGSYNEQFF
-	TRBV11-2	TRBJ2-5	TRBD2	TGTGCCAGCAGCTTAGGCATCGGGACTAGCGGGAGTGGTGAGACCCAGTACTTC	CASSLGIGTSGSGETQYF
-	TRBV5-4	TRBJ1-1	TRBD1	TGTGCCAGCAGCTTGGAGGGACAGGGCTTGAACACTGAAGCTTTCTTT	CASSLEGQGLNTEAFF
-	TRBV5-1	TRBJ1-6	-	TGCGCCAGCAGCTTCCCGGGGTCACCCCTCCACTTT	CASSFPGSPLHF
-	TRBV5-1	TRBJ2-1	-	TGCGCCAGCAGCTTGCGGGTTAGCTATGAGCAGTTCTTC	CASSLRVSYEQFF
-	TRBV9	TRBJ1-3	-	TGTGCCAGCAGCCCCCCCCCAGGAAACACCATATATTTT	CASSPPPGNTIYF
-	TRBV2	TRBJ2-1	-	TGTGCCAGCAGTGCTGTCAGGGGCCCCTACAATGAGCAGTTCTTC	CASSAVRGPYNEQFF
-	TRBV7-2	TRBJ2-4	-	TGTGCCAGCAGCTTATCGGCCAAAAACATTCAGTACTTC	CASSLSAKNIQYF
-	TRBV5-1	TRBJ1-1	-	TGCGCCAGCAGCATGAGGCCTCTGAACACTGAAGCTTTCTTT	CASSMRPLNTEAFF
-	TRBV12-3/TRBV12-4	TRBJ2-7	-	TGTGCCAGCAGTTCATGGGGCGGCTACGAGCAGTACTTC	CASSSWGGYEQYF
-	TRBV28	TRBJ1-2	TRBD1	TGTGCCAGCAGTTTTCCGGACAGGTTCTATGGCTACACCTTC	CASSFPDRFYGYTF
-	TRBV27	TRBJ1-5	-	TGTGCCAGCAGTTCTTCTAGGGGATTCCAGCATTTT	CASSSSRGFQHF
few	TRBV10-3	TRBJ2-3	TRBD1	TGTGCCATCAGTGGACAGGGGACAGATACGCAGTATTTT	CAISGQGTDTQYF
few	TRBV28	TRBJ1-2	-	TGTGCCAGCAGTTTACCAGAATTCTATGGCTACACCTTC	CASSLPEFYGYTF
-	TRBV24-1	TRBJ2-2	TRBD1	TGTGCCACCCAAACCGGGACAGGGGGGTTCGGGGAGCTGTTTTTT	CATQTGTGGFGELFF
few	TRBV7-9	TRBJ2-7	-	TGTGCCAGCAGCTTAGGATCAGGGGCCTCCTACGAGCAGTACTTC	CASSLGSGASYEQYF
-	TRBV4-1	TRBJ2-1	TRBD2	TGCGCCAGCAGCCAGTTAGCGGGGTACAATGAGCAGTTCTTC	CASSQLAGYNEQFF